A single sample gave rise to the 32 T cell receptor beta chains below, sequenced in a study of shared clonotypes between healthy human individuals. CD8 cells regarded as naive lacked CD45RO, were positively chosen for CCR7, and omitted terminally differentiated effector memory CD45RA+ cells. Assay used: immunoSEQ multiplex PCR; TCRdb lists only in-frame clones, some missing. The profile shows 2 million or so clones, 85% to 95% of them singletons. Sample: naive CD8+ T cells sorted from blood. The receptors originated from a young man in good health.

V usage is TRBV6-5 and J usage is TRBJ2-7; 8 bases line up with TRBD2. Germline V lookup: CDR1 MNHEY, CDR2 SVGAGI. This CDR3 contains 15 residues. With 6 bases clipped from V and 4 bases from J, the junction kept 11 bases outside the gene matches. The CDR3 DNA reads as TGTGCCAGCAGCCCCGGGAGGGATGGGACTTACGAGCAGTACTTC. Protein product: CASSPGRDGTYEQYF.

This chain links TRBV25-1 with TRBJ2-2; 13 bases fit TRBD2. V dropped 7 bases and J dropped 13; count of bases not matched to a gene: 9. CDR3 length: 14 residues. Germline V gene sequence: CDR1 MGHDK, CDR2 SYGVNS. The CDR3 reads CASTGTSGEFGLFF. CDR3 in DNA: TGTGCCAGCACCGGGACTAGCGGGGAGTTCGGGCTGTTTTTT. The full variable domain, completed using reference TRBV25-1 and TRBJ2-2, is EADIYQTPRYLVIGTGKKITLECSQTMGHDKMYWYQQDPGMELHLIHYSYGVNSTEKGDLSSESTVSRIRTEHFPLTLESARPSHTSQYLCASTGTSGEFGLFFGEGSRLTVL.

The gene calls are TRBV7-2 and TRBJ2-3, with D unresolved. Trimming pared 1 base from V and 3 bases from J, leaving 11 bases between. CDR3 length equals 15 residues. Germline assignment: CDR1 SGHTA and CDR2 FQGNSA. The CDR3 loop reads CASSLEWIRTDTQYF. In DNA form, the CDR3 reads TGTGCCAGCAGCTTAGAATGGATAAGAACAGATACGCAGTATTTT.

The V and J genes are TRBV6-5 and TRBJ2-3, with D perhaps being TRBD1 or TRBD2 (5 bases each). V was pared by 2 bases and J by 4 bases, with 10 bases between. The CDR3 is made up of 14 amino acids. Germline CDR1 and CDR2: MNHEY and SVGAGI. For the CDR3, the DNA is TGTGCCAGCAGTTACCGGGACGTGGCAGATACGCAGTATTTT. This translates into CASSYRDVADTQYF.

This sequence joins TRBV13 and TRBJ2-1, with TRBD2 matching 14 bases. J lost 9 bases, V lost 4 bases, and 2 bases had no gene match. This CDR3 is 14 amino acids long. Germline V gene data show CDR1 as PRHDT and CDR2 as FYEKMQ (reference sequence). The CDR3: CASSSTSGRAEQFF. The CDR3 coding sequence is TGTGCCAGCAGCTCGACTAGCGGGAGGGCTGAGCAGTTCTTC.

This clone has just one count. The chain has TRBV28 and TRBJ1-3; weak D call: TRBD1 (6 bases). There are 16 residues in the CDR3. Germline loops: CDR1 MDHEN, CDR2 SYDVKM. V was cut by 6 bases and J by 3 bases, with 18 bases left in between. The DNA for the CDR3 is TGTGCCAGCAGGGGCAACAGGGTTGATGGTGGAAACACCATATATTTT. This encodes CASRGNRVDGGNTIYF.

This chain uses TRBV28 with TRBJ2-7; TRBD1 aligns across 7 bases. The length of the CDR3 is 12 residues. V shed 8 bases and J 5 bases; nucleotides not matched to a gene: 6. The germline V gene encodes CDR1 MDHEN and CDR2 SYDVKM. CDR3 residues: CASGEQGNEQYF. CDR3 sequence (DNA): TGTGCCAGCGGGGAACAGGGGAACGAGCAGTACTTC.

V is TRBV29-1 and J is TRBJ2-5, with D uncertain. V gave up 0 bases and J gave up 2 bases, with 16 bases separating them. The CDR3 runs to 16 residues. Looked up from germline, CDR1 is SQVTM and CDR2 is ANQGSEA. CDR3 DNA: TGCAGCGTTGAAGATGGAAGAGGAACCCTTCAAGAGACCCAGTACTTC. The encoded protein is CSVEDGRGTLQETQYF.

On this clone itself: Distinct nucleotide sequences in the sample also encode this CDR3. J is TRBJ2-7 and V is TRBV27; 7 bases line up with TRBD1. The CDR3 runs to 13 residues. J gave up 2 bases and V 5 bases, and 3 bases lay outside the gene matches. The V gene's germline CDR1 is MNHEY and CDR2 SMNVEV (reference sequence). The CDR3, as DNA: TGTGCCAGCAGTAACAGGGGACCCTACGAGCAGTACTTC. It translates to CASSNRGPYEQYF.

CDR3 in DNA: TGCGCCGTTACGTCCGGGACTAGCGGGCAAGAGACCCAGTACTTC. Its protein product is CAVTSGTSGQETQYF. The genes are TRBV5-1 and TRBJ2-5; 12 bases are shared with TRBD2. Germline CDR1 reads SGHRS; CDR2 reads YFSETQ. J was trimmed by 2 bases and V by 10 bases; bases with no gene match: 9. The CDR3 length is 15 residues.

The CDR3 sequence: CAISERFQTPVLGNEQFF. The CDR3 region has the DNA TGTGCCATCAGTGAGCGATTTCAGACTCCGGTTTTAGGCAATGAGCAGTTCTTC. This sequence joins TRBV10-3 and TRBJ2-1; D gene ambiguous. The CDR3 runs 18 residues. Deletions cut 2 bases from V and 6 bases from J, with 23 bases between. Germline CDR1 ENHRY, CDR2 SYGVKD.

V is TRBV4-1 and J is TRBJ2-5, with D tentatively TRBD1 or TRBD2 (5 bases each). The CDR3 has 16 amino acids. Germline lookup yields CDR1 MGHRA and CDR2 YSYEKL. The V gene lost 0 bases and the J gene lost 2 bases, with 13 bases spanning the gap. The CDR3 DNA reads TGCGCCAGCAGCCAAGAATGGGGGACCCTGCAAGAGACCCAGTACTTC. As protein: CASSQEWGTLQETQYF.

On this clone: This sample also contains other DNA sequences that code for the same CDR3. J is TRBJ2-2 and V is TRBV5-4; D call uncertain. The V gene lost 4 bases and the J gene lost 1 base, with 5 bases spanning the gap. The V gene's germline CDR1 is SGHNT and CDR2 YYREEE (reference sequence). The CDR3 runs to 13 residues. In DNA, the CDR3 is TGTGCCAGCAGCCCCGAGAACACCGGGGAGCTGTTTTTT. It translates to CASSPENTGELFF.

The chain couples TRBV2 to TRBJ2-7; no clear D. Germline assignment: CDR1 SNHLY and CDR2 FYNNEI. This CDR3 is built from 15 residues. The V end was cut by 3 bases, the J end by 0 bases, with 12 bases between. The CDR3 region has the DNA TGTGCCAGCAGTGATCAGAAATCCAACTCCTACGAGCAGTACTTC. Translation gives CASSDQKSNSYEQYF.

The chain carries TRBV6-6 and TRBJ2-7; tentatively, D is TRBD1 (6 bases). The CDR3 is made up of 15 amino acids. Per the germline V gene, CDR1 is MNHNY and CDR2 is SVGAGI (reference sequence). V was cut by 0 bases and J by 7 bases, with 16 bases left in between. This chain's CDR3 is CASSYSITGIEEQYF. The DNA for the CDR3 is TGTGCCAGCAGTTACTCGATCACAGGGATAGAAGAGCAGTACTTC.

V is TRBV27 and J is TRBJ2-6, with 9 bases lining up with TRBD1. The V gene end was trimmed by 4 bases and the J gene end by 4 bases; junction bases not matched to a gene: 8. This CDR3 comprises 17 residues. Germline V CDR1 and CDR2: MNHEY, SMNVEV (reference sequence). DNA for the CDR3: TGTGCCAGCAGTTGGGACAGGGATACGAGAGGGGCCAACGTCCTGACTTTC. As protein: CASSWDRDTRGANVLTF.

This chain links TRBV6-1 with TRBJ2-1, with 7 bases identical to TRBD2. CDR1 and CDR2 (germline): MNHNS, SASEGT. The ends lost 2 bases at V and 10 bases at J; junction bases unmatched: 11. This CDR3 has 15 amino acids. The CDR3 sequence is CASSELRTRIREQFF. The CDR3, as DNA: TGTGCCAGCAGTGAACTCCGGACTAGGATTAGGGAGCAGTTCTTC.

The V call is TRBV14, the J call TRBJ1-6; 7 bases map to TRBD1. There are 14 residues in the CDR3. After removal of 5 bases from V and 4 bases from J, the junction contained 2 bases not matched to a gene. CDR1 and CDR2 from the germline V gene are SGHDN and FVKESK. In DNA, the CDR3 is TGTGCCAGCAGCTTGGGACAGTATAATTCACCCCTCCACTTT. This translates into CASSLGQYNSPLHF.

This clone came up once. The rearrangement links TRBV10-3 to TRBJ1-2; unclear D gene. The CDR3 runs 12 residues. The germline V gene encodes CDR1 ENHRY and CDR2 SYGVKD. V lost 4 bases and J 4 bases, leaving 7 bases between the germline ends. The CDR3 DNA reads TGTGCCATCAGTGGTGAAACCTATGGCTACACCTTC. Its protein is CAISGETYGYTF.

The sample holds one count of this clone. The V call is TRBV27, the J call TRBJ2-7; 10 bases agree with TRBD1. CDR1 is MNHEY and CDR2 is SMNVEV in the germline V gene (reference sequence). The trim removed 0 bases at V and 1 base at J, leaving 3 bases unmatched. CDR3 length: 16 amino acids. In nucleotides, the CDR3 is TGTGCCAGCAGTTTATCGTGGACAGGGGGGTCCTACGAGCAGTACTTC. Its protein is CASSLSWTGGSYEQYF.

The DNA of the CDR3 is TGTGCCATCAGTGAGGTAGGCAGCAACACCGGGGAGCTGTTTTTT. It specifies CAISEVGSNTGELFF. The chain recombines TRBV10-3 with TRBJ2-2; D unresolved. V was shortened by 2 bases and J by 2 bases, with 9 bases between the two germline ends. The CDR3 contains 15 residues. Germline CDR1 and CDR2: ENHRY and SYGVKD.

V gene TRBV5-1 combines with J gene TRBJ2-7, with D possibly matching TRBD1 (5 bases). The CDR3 totals 15 residues. From germline, CDR1 is SGHRS and CDR2 YFSETQ. V lost 0 bases and J 1 base, leaving 11 bases between the germline ends. In DNA form, the CDR3 reads TGCGCCAGCAGCTTGGCGGCAGGGAAGTCCTACGAGCAGTACTTC. Protein sequence: CASSLAAGKSYEQYF.

The chain combines TRBV27 with TRBJ1-4, with unresolved D. This CDR3 is 15 amino acids long. Germline assignment: CDR1 MNHEY and CDR2 SMNVEV (reference sequence). The V and J ends lost 2 bases and 0 bases respectively, with 7 bases between them. This CDR3 reads CASSLVLATNEKLFF. The CDR3 DNA sequence: TGTGCCAGCAGTTTAGTACTAGCAACTAATGAAAAACTGTTTTTT.

The V call is TRBV6-1, the J call TRBJ2-2; the match to TRBD2 covers 8 bases. Looked up from germline, CDR1 is MNHNS and CDR2 is SASEGT. Losses at the gene ends were 1 base for V and 3 bases for J; bases not matched to a gene: 4. There are 16 residues in the CDR3. The CDR3 reads CASSEEAGVYTGELFF. CDR3 DNA: TGTGCCAGCAGTGAAGAAGCGGGGGTTTACACCGGGGAGCTGTTTTTT.

The V gene is TRBV27, the J gene TRBJ2-1, with D possibly matching TRBD1 (8 bases). Germline CDR1 reads MNHEY; CDR2 reads SMNVEV (reference sequence). CDR3 length: 16 amino acids. V lost 7 bases and J 4 bases, leaving 20 bases between the germline ends. The CDR3 DNA is TGTGCCAGCACCACCGGGGGAGGGACAGGTTACAATGAGCAGTTCTTC. Encoded protein: CASTTGGGTGYNEQFF.

The V gene is TRBV19, the J gene TRBJ2-2; possibly TRBD1 for D (6 bases). The CDR3 consists of 12 residues. CDR1 and CDR2 from the germline V gene are LNHDA and SQIVND (reference sequence). V lost 9 bases to trimming and J lost 6 bases, with 11 bases between them. CDR3 in amino acids: CASDRSPGELFF. CDR3 sequence (DNA): TGTGCCAGCGACAGGTCGCCCGGGGAGCTGTTTTTT.

The chain combines TRBV28 with TRBJ1-5; D ambiguous. V was pared by 6 bases and J by 4 bases, with 13 bases between. The germline V gene encodes CDR1 MDHEN and CDR2 SYDVKM. The CDR3 extends over 14 amino acids. The CDR3 here is CASSFREMNQPQHF. The DNA of the CDR3 is TGTGCCAGCAGCTTCCGGGAGATGAATCAGCCCCAGCATTTT.

The chain combines TRBV5-4 with TRBJ2-3; TRBD1 aligns across 7 bases. CDR3 length: 16 amino acids. Germline V lookup: CDR1 SGHNT, CDR2 YYREEE (reference sequence). V lost 1 base and J lost 2; bases outside the gene matches: 7. The chain's CDR3 is CASSLRDSSTTDTQYF. Here the CDR3 DNA reads TGTGCCAGCAGCTTGCGGGACAGCAGTACCACAGATACGCAGTATTTT.

The V call is TRBV5-6, the J call TRBJ1-2; a possible D gene is TRBD1 (6 bases). This CDR3 is built from 12 residues. Germline CDR1 and CDR2: SGHDT and YYEEEE. The V end lost 0 bases, the J end lost 7 bases, and 7 bases lay between the germline ends. CDR3 DNA sequence: TGTGCCAGCAGCTTGGGGGACATTGGCTACACCTTC. Translated: CASSLGDIGYTF.

As for this clone: Distinct nucleotide sequences in the sample also encode this CDR3. V and J are TRBV9 and TRBJ2-7; D may be TRBD2 (6 bases). The V gene lost 0 bases and the J gene lost 3 bases, with 10 bases spanning the gap. Germline V gene data show CDR1 as SGDLS and CDR2 as YYNGEE. The CDR3 is 14 amino acids. The CDR3 DNA sequence: TGTGCCAGCAGCGTAGACGGGGGTGACTACGAGCAGTACTTC. It encodes CASSVDGGDYEQYF. The full variable domain, rest sourced from reference TRBV9 and TRBJ2-7, is DSGVTQTPKHLITATGQRVTLRCSPRSGDLSVYWYQQSLDQGLQFLIQYYNGEERAKGNILERFSAQQFPDLHSELNLSSLELGDSALYFCASSVDGGDYEQYFGPGTRLTVT.

The chain carries TRBV7-2 and TRBJ2-1; 7 nucleotides agree with TRBD2. The CDR3 has 14 amino acids. From germline, CDR1 is SGHTA and CDR2 FQGNSA. J gave up 0 bases and V 10 bases, and 6 bases lay outside the gene matches. CDR3 amino acids: CAIDSGDSYNEQFF. CDR3 in DNA: TGTGCCATTGACAGCGGGGACTCCTACAATGAGCAGTTCTTC.

The chain is built from TRBV14 and TRBJ1-2; weak D call: TRBD1 (5 bases). This CDR3 region has 14 residues. V was pared by 0 bases and J by 8 bases, with 13 bases between. Per the germline V gene, CDR1 is SGHDN and CDR2 is FVKESK. The CDR3 loop reads CASSQDGATSGYTF. The CDR3 DNA follows: TGTGCCAGCAGCCAAGACGGGGCCACCTCCGGCTACACCTTC.